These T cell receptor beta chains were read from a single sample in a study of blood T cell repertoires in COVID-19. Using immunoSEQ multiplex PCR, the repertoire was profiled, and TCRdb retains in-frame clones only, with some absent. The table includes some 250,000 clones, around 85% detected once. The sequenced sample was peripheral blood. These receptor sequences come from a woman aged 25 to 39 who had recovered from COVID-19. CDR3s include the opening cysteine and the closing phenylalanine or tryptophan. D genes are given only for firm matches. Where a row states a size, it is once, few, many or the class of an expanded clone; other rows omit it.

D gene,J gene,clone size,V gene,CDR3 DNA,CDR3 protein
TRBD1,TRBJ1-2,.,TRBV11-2,TGTGCCAGCAGCTTAGATGGACAGGGGATTTGGGGCTACACCTTC,CASSLDGQGIWGYTF
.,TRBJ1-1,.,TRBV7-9,TGTGCCAGCAGCCCCACCCTCGGTGTCGCTGAAGCTTTCTTT,CASSPTLGVAEAFF
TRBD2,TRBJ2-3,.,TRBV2,TGTGCCAGCAGCTTGATTGGGGCTAGCGGGGGCCTGGATACGCAGTATTTT,CASSLIGASGGLDTQYF
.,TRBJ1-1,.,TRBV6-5,TGTGCCAGCAGTACAGGACCCATGAACACTGAAGCTTTCTTT,CASSTGPMNTEAFF
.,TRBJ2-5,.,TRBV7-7,TGTGCCAGCGGCGCGGGGGAGACCCAGTACTTC,CASGAGETQYF
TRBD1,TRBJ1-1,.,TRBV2,TGTGCCAGCAGTATGGACAGGGATGCCACTGAAGCTTTCTTT,CASSMDRDATEAFF
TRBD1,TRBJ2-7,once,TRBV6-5,TGTGCCACTCCGGGTGACAGGGGGTACTACGAGCAGTACTTC,CATPGDRGYYEQYF
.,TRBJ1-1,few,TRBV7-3,TGTGCCAGCAGCTTAATTTTCAGAATGAACACTGAAGCTTTCTTT,CASSLIFRMNTEAFF
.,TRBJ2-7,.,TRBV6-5,TGTGCCAGCAGTTACTCGGGGGGTCACGAGCAGTACTTC,CASSYSGGHEQYF
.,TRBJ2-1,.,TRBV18,TGTGCCAGCTCAAGCCGGGGGGCTGCACAAAGCTCCTACAATGAGCAGTTCTTC,CASSSRGAAQSSYNEQFF
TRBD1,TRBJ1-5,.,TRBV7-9,TGTGCCAGCAGCTGGGGGACAGGGGGTAATCAGCCCCAGCATTTT,CASSWGTGGNQPQHF
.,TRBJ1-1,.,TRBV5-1,TGCGCCAGCAGCTTAAGTGACAGTGGGAACACTGAAGCTTTCTTT,CASSLSDSGNTEAFF
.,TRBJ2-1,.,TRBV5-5,TGTGCCAGCAGCTTTTCCAGGATGTCCATCCATGAGCAGTTCTTC,CASSFSRMSIHEQFF
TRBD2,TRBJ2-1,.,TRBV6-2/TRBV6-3,TGTGCCAGCAGTTACTCGAAACTAGCGGGGGGGCCGGTTTTTAGCAATGAGCAGTTCTTC,CASSYSKLAGGPVFSNEQFF
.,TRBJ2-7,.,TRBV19,TGTGCCAGTAGTATTGGGACTGCCTACGAGCAGTACTTC,CASSIGTAYEQYF
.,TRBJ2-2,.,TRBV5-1,TGCGCCAGCAGCTTGATCCCGGGAGTAAGGGACACCGGGGAGCTGTTTTTT,CASSLIPGVRDTGELFF
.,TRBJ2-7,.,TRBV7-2,TGTGCCAGCAGCTTAGGCGGCGTGTCCTCCTACGAGCAGTACTTC,CASSLGGVSSYEQYF
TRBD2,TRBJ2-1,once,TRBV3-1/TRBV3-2,TGTGCCAGCAGCACAACCGGACTAGCGGGGGGCGCCTTCTTC,CASSTTGLAGGAFF
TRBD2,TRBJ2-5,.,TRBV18,TGTGCCAGCTCACCAGTGGGGGGGTCGGAGACCCAGTACTTC,CASSPVGGSETQYF
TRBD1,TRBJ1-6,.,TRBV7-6,TGTGCCAGCAGCCCCCAGACAGGGATGTCACCCCTCCACTTT,CASSPQTGMSPLHF
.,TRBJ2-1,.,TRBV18,TGTGCCAGCTCACCACCCGGGTCATATGAGCAGTTCTTC,CASSPPGSYEQFF
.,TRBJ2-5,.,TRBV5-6,TGTGCCAGCAGCTTCTTCAGGGCGAGAGAGACCCAGTACTTC,CASSFFRARETQYF
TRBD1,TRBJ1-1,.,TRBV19,TGTGCCAGTAGTATAACAGGGGTCGCTTTCTTT,CASSITGVAFF
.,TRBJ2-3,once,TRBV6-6,TGTGCCAGCAACACGCAATCTAGCACAGATACGCAGTATTTT,CASNTQSSTDTQYF
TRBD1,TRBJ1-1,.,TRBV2,TGTGCCAGCAGGGAAAGGGACAGCTGGGCAATGAACACTGAAGCTTTCTTT,CASRERDSWAMNTEAFF
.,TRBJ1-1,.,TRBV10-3,TGTGCCATCAGTGAGGCTGCAGTTAACACTGAAGCTTTCTTT,CAISEAAVNTEAFF
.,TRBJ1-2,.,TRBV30,TGTGCCTGGAGTGTGTCGGGGGAGGGCGGCTACACCTTC,CAWSVSGEGGYTF